These 21 T cell receptor beta chains share one sample of origin, sequenced in a study of T cell responses to AZD1222 COVID-19 vaccine. Generated by immunoSEQ multiplex PCR, the TCRdb table keeps only in-frame clones and is missing some. This sample has about 140,000 clones; approximately 85% occur once, and the top ten carry 7.9%. This specimen was peripheral blood, taken 28 days after the second dose of the MenACWY control vaccine. Every receptor here comes from an adult who received the MenACWY meningococcal vaccine as a control.

The rearrangement links TRBV2 to TRBJ2-3; 8 bases map to TRBD1. Trimming cost V 6 bases and J 1 base; bases outside gene matches: 6. Per the germline V gene, CDR1 is SNHLY and CDR2 is FYNNEI. This CDR3 has 15 amino acids. CDR3 bases: TGTGCCAGCAGCCCCTCACAGGGGGGCACAGATACGCAGTATTTT. Translated, it gives CASSPSQGGTDTQYF.

The chain uses TRBV19 and TRBJ1-1, with D maybe TRBD1 (5 bases). This CDR3 comprises 14 residues. Trimming pared 3 bases from V and 1 base from J, leaving 9 bases between. Germline CDR1 LNHDA, CDR2 SQIVND (reference sequence). DNA of the CDR3: TGTGCCAGTAGTATGGCGAGGGGGAACACTGAAGCTTTCTTT. Protein sequence: CASSMARGNTEAFF.

V usage is TRBV28 and J usage is TRBJ1-1; no clear D. Per the germline V gene, CDR1 is MDHEN and CDR2 is SYDVKM. With 6 bases removed from V and 4 bases from J, the gap between germline ends came to 15 bases. The CDR3 has 14 amino acids. CDR3 sequence: CASSLIGFGTEAFF. The CDR3 DNA reads TGTGCCAGCAGCTTAATAGGGTTCGGCACTGAAGCTTTCTTT.

J is TRBJ2-7 and V is TRBV18, with 7 nucleotides matching TRBD2. The CDR3 sequence is 12 residues long. Trimming took 2 bases from V and 7 from J; bases not matched to a gene: 2. Germline V gives CDR1 KGHSH, CDR2 LQKENI. CDR3 loop: CASSPAGEEQYV. CDR3 in DNA: TGTGCCAGCTCACCAGCGGGGGAAGAGCAGTACGTC.

This clone has only a few counts. This chain links TRBV27 with TRBJ2-7; D may be TRBD1 (5 bases). This CDR3 is built from 13 residues. CDR1 and CDR2 (germline): MNHEY, SMNVEV (reference sequence). The V gene lost 4 bases and the J gene lost 3 bases, with 10 bases spanning the gap. The CDR3 DNA sequence: TGTGCCAGCAGTTCAGCAGGGTACTACGAGCAGTACTTC. Protein product: CASSSAGYYEQYF.

This CDR3 is CASSESSGTNNYGYTF. The CDR3 region has the DNA TGTGCCAGCAGCGAATCATCCGGGACAAATAACTATGGCTACACCTTC. This chain joins TRBV9 and TRBJ1-2; D may be TRBD1 (6 bases). Germline lookup yields CDR1 SGDLS and CDR2 YYNGEE. V was clipped by 3 bases and J by 1 base, with 16 bases between them. This CDR3 is built from 16 residues.

The chain employs TRBV7-9 and TRBJ1-1; D is uncertain. The CDR3 has 14 amino acids. Germline-derived CDR1 and CDR2 are SEHNR and FQNEAQ (reference sequence). With 3 bases removed from V and 1 base from J, the gap between germline ends came to 9 bases. The CDR3 DNA reads TGTGCCAGCAGCTTCGCTACCGAGAACACTGAAGCTTTCTTT. Protein product: CASSFATENTEAFF.

The chain uses TRBV7-9 and TRBJ2-7; D uncertain. Trimming removed 5 bases from V and 2 bases from J, with 10 bases in between. Germline lookup yields CDR1 SEHNR and CDR2 FQNEAQ (reference sequence). The CDR3 has 13 residues. This CDR3 reads CASSPQSTYEQYF. CDR3 sequence (DNA): TGTGCCAGCAGCCCCCAGTCCACCTACGAGCAGTACTTC.

V gene TRBV6-5 combines with J gene TRBJ1-2; 8 nucleotides match TRBD1. Trimming cost V 6 bases and J 5 bases; bases outside gene matches: 11. Looked up from germline, CDR1 is MNHEY and CDR2 is SVGAGI. The CDR3 has 15 amino acids. The CDR3: CASRRTGIILYGYTF. The CDR3 DNA reads TGTGCCAGCAGGCGGACAGGGATAATATTATATGGCTACACCTTC.

The rearrangement uses TRBV6-5 and TRBJ2-7, with D unclear. This CDR3 region has 11 residues. V was shortened by 5 bases and J by 2 bases, with 4 bases between the two germline ends. Germline assignment: CDR1 MNHEY and CDR2 SVGAGI. DNA of the CDR3: TGTGCCAGCAGTCTAACCTACGAGCAGTACTTC. It yields the protein CASSLTYEQYF.

The rearrangement links TRBV30 to TRBJ1-2, with D tentatively TRBD1 (5 bases). Germline CDR1 reads GTSNPN; CDR2 reads SVGIG (reference sequence). This CDR3 has 13 amino acids. V was shortened by 2 bases and J by 8 bases, with 15 bases between the two germline ends. CDR3 sequence (DNA): TGTGCCTGGAGTTTGCGAGGGGCGGACGGCTACACCTTC. Protein: CAWSLRGADGYTF.

This sequence joins TRBV5-1 and TRBJ1-2; 9 bases line up with TRBD1. This CDR3 region has 15 residues. Germline-derived CDR1 and CDR2 are SGHRS and YFSETQ. The ends lost 4 bases at V and 4 bases at J; junction bases unmatched: 8. The chain's CDR3 is CASSPGQGGGYGYTF. The DNA for the CDR3 is TGCGCCAGCAGCCCGGGACAGGGAGGGGGCTATGGCTACACCTTC. Together with reference TRBV5-1 and TRBJ1-2, the CDR3 gives the full variable domain: KAGVTQTPRYLIKTRGQQVTLSCSPISGHRSVSWYQQTPGQGLQFLFEYFSETQRNKGNFPGRFSGRQFSNSRSEMNVSTLELGDSALYLCASSPGQGGGYGYTFGSGTRLTVV.

The chain joins TRBV18 to TRBJ2-1; D perhaps matches TRBD1 (5 bases). Germline V gives CDR1 KGHSH, CDR2 LQKENI. The CDR3 length is 13 residues. The V end lost 3 bases, the J end lost 11 bases, and 14 bases lay between the germline ends. CDR3 DNA: TGTGCCAGCTCACCTCCGGACACCACGAAGCAGTTCTTC. Its protein is CASSPPDTTKQFF.

CDR3 DNA sequence: TGTGCCTGGACCGAACGGGTAGGCGCTTTCTACGAGCAGTACTTC. This encodes CAWTERVGAFYEQYF. J is TRBJ2-7 and V is TRBV30; D is unresolved. Germline CDR1 is GTSNPN and CDR2 is SVGIG (reference sequence). CDR3 length: 15 amino acids. V gave up 4 bases and J gave up 3 bases, with 19 bases separating them. The variable domain in full, with the rest retrieved from reference TRBV30 and TRBJ2-7, is SQTIHQWPATLVQPVGSPLSLECTVEGTSNPNLYWYRQAAGRGLQLLFYSVGIGQISSEVPQNLSASRPQDRQFILSSKKLLLSDSGFYLCAWTERVGAFYEQYFGPGTRLTVT.

The chain links TRBV27 to TRBJ1-1; 8 bases fit TRBD1. CDR1 and CDR2 from the germline V gene are MNHEY and SMNVEV (reference sequence). The CDR3 runs 15 residues. Unmatched junction bases numbered 9, after V lost 5 bases and J lost 4 bases. CDR3 nucleotide sequence: TGTGCCAGCAGTACAAGATACGGACAGGGCACTGAAGCTTTCTTT. Translating gives CASSTRYGQGTEAFF.

This clone was observed a single time. This CDR3 reads CATSVPQGRGHSWDEQFF. DNA for the CDR3: TGTGCCACCAGTGTACCGCAAGGGCGGGGGCATTCATGGGATGAGCAGTTCTTC. This sequence joins TRBV24-1 and TRBJ2-1; the D gene is possibly TRBD2 (7 bases). Germline V gene sequence: CDR1 KGHDR, CDR2 SFDVKD. With 5 bases removed from V and 8 bases from J, the gap between germline ends came to 27 bases. CDR3 size: 18 residues.

This chain connects TRBV19 to TRBJ1-1, with a weak D call TRBD1 (5 bases). Trimming left V 6 bases short and J 1 base short, with 15 bases between. CDR1 and CDR2 (germline): LNHDA, SQIVND (reference sequence). The CDR3 covers 15 residues. The CDR3, as DNA: TGTGCCAGTAGAGCCGTTGGGACGGGGAACACTGAAGCTTTCTTT. This translates into CASRAVGTGNTEAFF.

This clone has only a few counts. This chain connects TRBV5-5 to TRBJ1-2; the D is unclear. V was shortened by 0 bases and J by 4 bases, with 7 bases between the two germline ends. CDR3 length: 13 amino acids. CDR1 SGHKS and CDR2 YYEKEE come from the germline V gene (reference sequence). The CDR3 is CASSLAGTYGYTF. The CDR3 nucleotides read TGTGCCAGCAGCTTGGCCGGCACCTATGGCTACACCTTC.

J is TRBJ2-3 and V is TRBV7-2; a possible D gene is TRBD2 (5 bases). Germline V gene data show CDR1 as SGHTA and CDR2 as FQGNSA. This CDR3 is built from 15 residues. Trimming cost V 2 bases and J 0 bases, with 9 bases left between them. The CDR3: CASSLRGFSTDTQYF. DNA for the CDR3: TGTGCCAGCAGCTTAAGAGGGTTTAGCACAGATACGCAGTATTTT.

The chain employs TRBV4-1 and TRBJ1-2, with TRBD1 matching over 9 bases. CDR1 and CDR2 (germline): MGHRA, YSYEKL. This CDR3 is built from 14 residues. After removal of 4 bases from V and 2 bases from J, the junction contained 2 bases not matched to a gene. CDR3 in amino acids: CASSRDRVNYGYTF. The CDR3 DNA sequence: TGCGCCAGCAGCCGGGACAGGGTAAACTATGGCTACACCTTC.

The genes are TRBV6-5 and TRBJ1-2; 7 bases agree with TRBD1. CDR1 and CDR2 from the germline V gene are MNHEY and SVGAGI. After removal of 6 bases from V and 8 bases from J, the junction contained 3 bases not matched to a gene. CDR3 size: 11 residues. CDR3 region: CASSKGGGYTF. CDR3 sequence (DNA): TGTGCCAGCAGCAAAGGGGGCGGCTACACCTTC.